Listed below are T cell receptor beta chains from one sample, sequenced in a study of blood T cell repertoires in COVID-19. Assay used: immunoSEQ multiplex PCR; TCRdb lists only in-frame clones, some missing. The table shows some 200,000 clones, with around four fifths occurring only once. The sample comprised peripheral blood. The source is a man aged 25 to 40 with active or convalescent COVID-19. Both conserved end residues are part of each CDR3. The D gene is left open where the match is weak. Part of the rows lack a size; the others show once, few, many or a class for expanded clones.

j_call: TRBJ2-5
clone_size: few
d_call: NA
v_call: TRBV5-1
cdr3_aa: CASSLAVQASQETQYF

j_call: TRBJ2-1
clone_size: NA
d_call: NA
v_call: TRBV24-1
cdr3_aa: CATSDSWGDRQGRGFNNEQFF

j_call: TRBJ1-2
clone_size: NA
d_call: NA
v_call: TRBV19
cdr3_aa: CASSILGNYGYTF

j_call: TRBJ2-1
clone_size: NA
d_call: TRBD1
v_call: TRBV28
cdr3_aa: CASSHSGTGGNEQFF

j_call: TRBJ1-1
clone_size: NA
d_call: NA
v_call: TRBV5-1
cdr3_aa: CASSRGNTEAFF

j_call: TRBJ1-2
clone_size: NA
d_call: TRBD1
v_call: TRBV4-1
cdr3_aa: CASSEGGQGGRFYGYTF

j_call: TRBJ1-4
clone_size: NA
d_call: NA
v_call: TRBV25-1
cdr3_aa: CASSRAGGAVEKLFF

j_call: TRBJ2-1
clone_size: NA
d_call: NA
v_call: TRBV7-9
cdr3_aa: CASSRPGGHQTNEQFF

j_call: TRBJ2-7
clone_size: NA
d_call: TRBD2
v_call: TRBV27
cdr3_aa: CASSYRTSSYEQYF

j_call: TRBJ2-1
clone_size: NA
d_call: TRBD2
v_call: TRBV28
cdr3_aa: CASSLRLAGENEQFF

j_call: TRBJ1-6
clone_size: NA
d_call: TRBD1
v_call: TRBV4-1
cdr3_aa: CASSQLPGQYNSPLHF

j_call: TRBJ1-2
clone_size: few
d_call: TRBD1
v_call: TRBV30
cdr3_aa: CAWSRGNYGYTF

j_call: TRBJ1-1
clone_size: once
d_call: NA
v_call: TRBV6-5
cdr3_aa: CASRGVSTEAFF

j_call: TRBJ2-1
clone_size: once
d_call: TRBD2
v_call: TRBV4-3
cdr3_aa: CASSQAGASGSWYTPEQFF

j_call: TRBJ1-2
clone_size: NA
d_call: NA
v_call: TRBV3-1/TRBV3-2
cdr3_aa: CASSQDQVAGGYTF

j_call: TRBJ1-3
clone_size: NA
d_call: TRBD1
v_call: TRBV6-1
cdr3_aa: CASSVVQGWSGNTIYF

j_call: TRBJ1-5
clone_size: NA
d_call: NA
v_call: TRBV28
cdr3_aa: CASRVQGYSNQPQHF

j_call: TRBJ2-7
clone_size: NA
d_call: NA
v_call: TRBV7-9
cdr3_aa: CASSLGAGYEQYF

j_call: TRBJ2-1
clone_size: NA
d_call: TRBD1
v_call: TRBV24-1
cdr3_aa: CATSEQGTYNEQFF

j_call: TRBJ2-3
clone_size: NA
d_call: NA
v_call: TRBV7-8
cdr3_aa: CASSLEGGPLTDTQYF

j_call: TRBJ1-2
clone_size: NA
d_call: NA
v_call: TRBV6-5
cdr3_aa: CASSARRESYGYTF

j_call: TRBJ2-2
clone_size: NA
d_call: TRBD2
v_call: TRBV5-8
cdr3_aa: CASKTSPTGELFF

j_call: TRBJ1-4
clone_size: NA
d_call: TRBD1
v_call: TRBV2
cdr3_aa: CASRAGGLTNEKLFF

j_call: TRBJ1-2
clone_size: once
d_call: NA
v_call: TRBV24-1
cdr3_aa: CATSGSGDYGYTF

j_call: TRBJ1-2
clone_size: NA
d_call: NA
v_call: TRBV18
cdr3_aa: CASSPQGGGNYGYTF

j_call: TRBJ1-6
clone_size: once
d_call: NA
v_call: TRBV4-1
cdr3_aa: CASSRAGGLENSPLHF